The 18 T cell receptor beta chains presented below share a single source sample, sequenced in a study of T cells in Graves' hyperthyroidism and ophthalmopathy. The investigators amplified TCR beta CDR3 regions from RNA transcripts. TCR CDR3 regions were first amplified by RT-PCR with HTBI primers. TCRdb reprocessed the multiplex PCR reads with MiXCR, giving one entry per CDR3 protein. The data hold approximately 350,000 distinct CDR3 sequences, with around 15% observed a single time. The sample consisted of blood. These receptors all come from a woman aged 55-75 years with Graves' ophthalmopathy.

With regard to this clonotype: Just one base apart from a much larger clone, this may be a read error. For the CDR3, the DNA is TGTGCCAGCAGTTCAATTGGCACTGAAGCTTCCTTT. Protein sequence: CASSSIGTEASF. This chain connects TRBV3-1 to TRBJ1-1; D is unresolved. CDR3 length: 12 amino acids. Germline CDR1 LGHDT, CDR2 YNNKEL (reference sequence).

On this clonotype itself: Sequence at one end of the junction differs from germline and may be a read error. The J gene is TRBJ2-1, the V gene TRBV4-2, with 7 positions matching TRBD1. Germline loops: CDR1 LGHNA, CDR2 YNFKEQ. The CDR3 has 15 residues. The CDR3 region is CASSQDRGYYDEQFF. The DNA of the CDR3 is TGTGCCAGCAGCCAAGACAGGGGGTACTACGATGAGCAGTTCTTC.

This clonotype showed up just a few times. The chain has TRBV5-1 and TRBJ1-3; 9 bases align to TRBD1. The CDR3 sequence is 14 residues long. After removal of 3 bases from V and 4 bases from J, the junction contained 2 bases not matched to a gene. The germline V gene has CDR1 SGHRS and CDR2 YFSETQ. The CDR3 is CASSWGTGGNTIYF. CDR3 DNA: TGCGCCAGCAGCTGGGGGACAGGGGGAAACACCATATATTTT. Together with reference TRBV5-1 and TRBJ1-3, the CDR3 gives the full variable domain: KAGVTQTPRYLIKTRGQQVTLSCSPISGHRSVSWYQQTPGQGLQFLFEYFSETQRNKGNFPGRFSGRQFSNSRSEMNVSTLELGDSALYLCASSWGTGGNTIYFGEGSWLTVV.

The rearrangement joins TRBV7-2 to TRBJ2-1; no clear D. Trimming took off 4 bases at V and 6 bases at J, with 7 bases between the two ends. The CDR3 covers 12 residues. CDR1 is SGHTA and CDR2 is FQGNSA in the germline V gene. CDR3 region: CASSSIFNEQFF. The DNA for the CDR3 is TGTGCCAGCAGCTCCATCTTCAATGAGCAGTTCTTC.

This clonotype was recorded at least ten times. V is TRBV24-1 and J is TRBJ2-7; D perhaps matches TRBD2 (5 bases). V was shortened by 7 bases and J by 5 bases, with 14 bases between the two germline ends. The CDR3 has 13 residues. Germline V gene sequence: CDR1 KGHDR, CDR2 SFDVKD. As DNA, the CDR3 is TGTGCCACCAGCAGCCCTTTTAGCGACGAGCAGTACTTC. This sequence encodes CATSSPFSDEQYF.

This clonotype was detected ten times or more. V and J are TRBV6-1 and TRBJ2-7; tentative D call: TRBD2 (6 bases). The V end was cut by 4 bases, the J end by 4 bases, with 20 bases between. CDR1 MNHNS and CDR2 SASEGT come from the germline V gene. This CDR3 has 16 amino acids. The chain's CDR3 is CASSVEGPPGPYEQYF. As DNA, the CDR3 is TGTGCCAGCAGTGTGGAGGGCCCACCGGGACCATACGAGCAGTACTTC.

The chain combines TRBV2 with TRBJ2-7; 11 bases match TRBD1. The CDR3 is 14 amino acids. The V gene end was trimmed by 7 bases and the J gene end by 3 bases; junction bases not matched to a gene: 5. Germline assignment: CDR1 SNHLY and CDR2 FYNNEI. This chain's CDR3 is CASTEGTGGYEQYF. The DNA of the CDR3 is TGTGCCAGCACCGAGGGGACAGGGGGCTACGAGCAGTACTTC.

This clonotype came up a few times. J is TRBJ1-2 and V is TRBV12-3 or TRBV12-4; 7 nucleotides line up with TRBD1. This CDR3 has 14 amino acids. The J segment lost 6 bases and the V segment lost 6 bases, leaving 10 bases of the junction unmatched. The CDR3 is CASSPRQGEDGYTF. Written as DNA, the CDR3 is TGTGCCAGCAGCCCCCGACAGGGAGAGGATGGCTACACCTTC.

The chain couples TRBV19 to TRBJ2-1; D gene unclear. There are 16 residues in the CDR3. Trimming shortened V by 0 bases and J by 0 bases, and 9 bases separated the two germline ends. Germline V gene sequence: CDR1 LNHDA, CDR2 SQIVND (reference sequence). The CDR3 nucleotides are TGTGCCAGTAGTATAGACGGCGCGAGCTCCTACAATGAGCAGTTCTTC. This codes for CASSIDGASSYNEQFF. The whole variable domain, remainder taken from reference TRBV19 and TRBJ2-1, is DGGITQSPKYLFRKEGQNVTLSCEQNLNHDAMYWYRQDPGQGLRLIYYSQIVNDFQKGDIAEGYSVSREKKESFPLTVTSAQKNPTAFYLCASSIDGASSYNEQFFGPGTRLTVL.

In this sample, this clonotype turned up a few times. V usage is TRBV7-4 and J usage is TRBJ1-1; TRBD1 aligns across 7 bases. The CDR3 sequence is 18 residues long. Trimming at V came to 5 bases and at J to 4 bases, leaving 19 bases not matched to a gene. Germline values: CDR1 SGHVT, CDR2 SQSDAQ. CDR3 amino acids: CASSRAGTEITVATEAFF. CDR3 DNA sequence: TGTGCCAGCAGCAGAGCCGGGACAGAGATTACCGTGGCCACTGAAGCTTTCTTT.

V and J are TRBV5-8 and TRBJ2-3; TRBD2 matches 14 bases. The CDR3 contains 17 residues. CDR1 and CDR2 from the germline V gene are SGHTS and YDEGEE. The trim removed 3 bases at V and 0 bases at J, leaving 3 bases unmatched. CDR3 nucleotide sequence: TGTGCCAGCAGCTCGGGACTAGCGGGAGTTAGCACAGATACGCAGTATTTT. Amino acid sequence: CASSSGLAGVSTDTQYF. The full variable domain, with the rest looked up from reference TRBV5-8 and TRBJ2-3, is EAGVTQSPTHLIKTRGQQATLRCSPISGHTSVYWYQQALGLGLQFLLWYDEGEERNRGNFPPRFSGRQFPNYSSELNVNALELEDSALYLCASSSGLAGVSTDTQYFGPGTRLTVL.

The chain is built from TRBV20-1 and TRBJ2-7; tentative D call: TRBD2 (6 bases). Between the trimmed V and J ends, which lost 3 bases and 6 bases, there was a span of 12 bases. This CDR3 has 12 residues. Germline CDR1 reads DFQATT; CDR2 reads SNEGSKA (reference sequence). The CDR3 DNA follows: TGCAGTGCTAGGGCGGTGGGACTCGAGCAGTACTTC. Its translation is CSARAVGLEQYF.

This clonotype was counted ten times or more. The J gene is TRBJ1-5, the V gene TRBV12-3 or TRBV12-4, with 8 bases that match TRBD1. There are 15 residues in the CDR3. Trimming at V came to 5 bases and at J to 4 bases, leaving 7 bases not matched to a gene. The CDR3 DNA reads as TGTGCCAGCAGTAGGTCGAGGGACAGGAATCAGCCCCAGCATTTT. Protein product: CASSRSRDRNQPQHF.

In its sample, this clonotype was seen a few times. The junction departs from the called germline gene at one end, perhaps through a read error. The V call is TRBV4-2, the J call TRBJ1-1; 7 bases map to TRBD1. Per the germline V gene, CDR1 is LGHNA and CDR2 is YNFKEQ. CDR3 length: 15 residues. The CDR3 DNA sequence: TGTGCCAGCAGCCAGGGGGACAGCTTGAACGCTGAAGCTTTCTTT. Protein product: CASSQGDSLNAEAFF.

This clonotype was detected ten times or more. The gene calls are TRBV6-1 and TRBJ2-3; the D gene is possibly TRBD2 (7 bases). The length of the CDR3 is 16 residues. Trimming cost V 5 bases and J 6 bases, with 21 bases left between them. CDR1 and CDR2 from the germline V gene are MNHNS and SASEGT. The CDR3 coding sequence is TGTGCCAGCAGTTACCTACCGGGGGGCAGGGAGGATACGCAGTATTTT. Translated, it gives CASSYLPGGREDTQYF.

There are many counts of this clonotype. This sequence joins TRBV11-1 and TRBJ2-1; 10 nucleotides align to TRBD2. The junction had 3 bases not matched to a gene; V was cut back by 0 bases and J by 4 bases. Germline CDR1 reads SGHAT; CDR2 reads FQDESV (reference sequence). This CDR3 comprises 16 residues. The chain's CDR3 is CASSLAPLAGYNEQFF. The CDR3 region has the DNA TGTGCCAGCAGCTTAGCGCCACTAGCGGGGTACAATGAGCAGTTCTTC.

The CDR3 region has the DNA TGCGCCAGCAGGAGTACCAACACCGGGGAGCTGTTTTTT. Its protein is CASRSTNTGELFF. The chain recombines TRBV5-1 with TRBJ2-2; D ambiguous. The V gene lost 5 bases and the J gene lost 2 bases, with 7 bases spanning the gap. The germline gives CDR1 SGHRS, CDR2 YFSETQ. This CDR3 is built from 13 residues. Full variable domain (rest looked up from reference TRBV5-1 and TRBJ2-2): KAGVTQTPRYLIKTRGQQVTLSCSPISGHRSVSWYQQTPGQGLQFLFEYFSETQRNKGNFPGRFSGRQFSNSRSEMNVSTLELGDSALYLCASRSTNTGELFFGEGSRLTVL.

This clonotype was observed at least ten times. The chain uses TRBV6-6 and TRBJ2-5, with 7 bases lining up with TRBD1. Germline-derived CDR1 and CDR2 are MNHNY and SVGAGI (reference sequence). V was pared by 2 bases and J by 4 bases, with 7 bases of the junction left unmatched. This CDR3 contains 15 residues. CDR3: CASSYAATGIETQYF. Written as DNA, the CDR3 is TGTGCCAGCAGTTACGCCGCGACAGGGATAGAGACCCAGTACTTC.